Presented here are 17 T cell receptor beta chains from one specimen sequenced in a study of T cells in Graves' hyperthyroidism and ophthalmopathy. What was amplified from RNA transcripts were TCR beta CDR3 regions. TCR CDR3 regions were first amplified by RT-PCR with HTBI primers. TCRdb called the multiplex PCR reads again in MiXCR, with one record for every CDR3 protein. The table has roughly 600,000 distinct CDR3 sequences, around 15% seen once. The sequenced sample was blood. The receptors were sampled from a woman aged 50 to 60 with Graves' ophthalmopathy.

This clonotype occurred many times. V and J are TRBV27 and TRBJ2-3; TRBD2 might be the D (6 bases). The V gene lost 5 bases and the J gene lost 0 bases, with 9 bases spanning the gap. The CDR3 extends over 14 amino acids. Germline CDR1 reads MNHEY; CDR2 reads SMNVEV (reference sequence). The CDR3 here is CASSGAGSTDTQYF. The CDR3 region has the DNA TGTGCCAGCAGTGGAGCGGGTAGCACAGATACGCAGTATTTT.

The chain has TRBV16 and TRBJ2-1; D is uncertain. V lost 1 base, J lost 4 bases, and 8 bases lay in between. CDR1 is KGHSY, CDR2 FQNENV, per germline. The CDR3 has 14 residues. CDR3 DNA sequence: TGTGCCAGCAGCCAATTAGCTGCATACAATGAGCAGTTCTTC. Its protein product is CASSQLAAYNEQFF.

For this clonotype: Here the CDR3 omits its conserved ending phenylalanine or tryptophan, so a read error is the likely source. The chain combines TRBV12-3 or TRBV12-4 with TRBJ1-2; weak D call: TRBD1 (5 bases). The CDR3 extends over 18 amino acids. With 0 bases removed from V and 3 bases from J, the gap between germline ends came to 20 bases. CDR3 sequence (DNA): TGTGCCAGCAGTTTAGCGCTGGGCAGGGCAGGATATGACTATGGCTACACCGTC. Its protein is CASSLALGRAGYDYGYTV.

In this sample, this clonotype turned up a few times. The CDR3 nucleotides are TGTGCCAGCAGCACTGGACAGGGTGACTATGGCTACACCTTC. Translated: CASSTGQGDYGYTF. The chain has TRBV5-4 and TRBJ1-2; 8 bases match TRBD1. J was trimmed by 3 bases and V by 4 bases; bases with no gene match: 5. This CDR3 spans 14 amino acids. Germline assignment: CDR1 SGHNT and CDR2 YYREEE (reference sequence).

This clonotype was counted at least ten times. This chain links TRBV28 with TRBJ1-1; no reliable D call. CDR1 MDHEN and CDR2 SYDVKM come from the germline V gene. This CDR3 has 13 residues. Trimming removed 5 bases from V and 0 bases from J, with 7 bases in between. The DNA of the CDR3 is TGTGCCAGCAGTCAACCAATGAACACTGAAGCTTTCTTT. Its translation is CASSQPMNTEAFF.

This clonotype showed up many times. V and J are TRBV20-1 and TRBJ2-5; 7 nucleotides match TRBD2. This CDR3 is 13 amino acids long. J gave up 2 bases and V 6 bases, and 6 bases lay outside the gene matches. The germline V gene has CDR1 DFQATT and CDR2 SNEGSKA (reference sequence). The CDR3 sequence: CSATDGGQETQYF. CDR3 coding DNA: TGCAGTGCCACCGACGGGGGGCAAGAGACCCAGTACTTC.

The gene calls are TRBV10-3 and TRBJ1-5; 7 bases map to TRBD1. V was clipped by 3 bases and J by 2 bases; unmatched bases: 10. This CDR3 spans 17 amino acids. The V gene's germline CDR1 is ENHRY and CDR2 SYGVKD. The CDR3 sequence: CAISDPNRGSGNQPQHF. The DNA for the CDR3 is TGTGCCATCAGTGACCCTAACAGGGGATCGGGCAATCAGCCCCAGCATTTT.

In this sample, this clonotype turned up many times. The chain links TRBV7-9 to TRBJ2-5; the match to TRBD2 covers 11 bases. Germline V gene sequence: CDR1 SEHNR, CDR2 FQNEAQ (reference sequence). V was pared by 4 bases and J by 4 bases, with 11 bases of the junction left unmatched. The CDR3 has 17 residues. In nucleotides, the CDR3 is TGTGCCAGCAGCTCGACCTCGGGACTAGCGGTGGGAGAGACCCAGTACTTC. Its translation: CASSSTSGLAVGETQYF. The full variable domain, completed using reference TRBV7-9 and TRBJ2-5, is DTGVSQNPRHKITKRGQNVTFRCDPISEHNRLYWYRQTLGQGPEFLTYFQNEAQLEKSRLLSDRFSAERPKGSFSTLEIQRTEQGDSAMYLCASSSTSGLAVGETQYFGPGTRLLVL.

This rearrangement joins TRBV30 to TRBJ1-4; 8 bases map to TRBD1. CDR1 is GTSNPN, CDR2 SVGIG, per germline (reference sequence). The V segment lost 2 bases and the J segment 2 bases; nucleotides outside the gene matches: 7. The CDR3 has 16 amino acids. The CDR3 coding sequence is TGTGCCTGGAGTCCCCCCGGACAGGGCACTAATGAAAAACTGTTTTTT. Amino acid sequence: CAWSPPGQGTNEKLFF.

The chain uses TRBV5-1 and TRBJ2-1; 13 nucleotides agree with TRBD2. Germline CDR1 is SGHRS and CDR2 is YFSETQ. The J segment lost 9 bases and the V segment lost 3 bases, leaving 15 bases of the junction unmatched. This CDR3 region has 18 residues. CDR3 nucleotides: TGCGCCAGCAGCTCGTTCCTTACACCGGGACTAGCGGGGTTTGAGCAGTTCTTC. Translated, it gives CASSSFLTPGLAGFEQFF.

There are a few counts of this clonotype. The chain carries TRBV12-3 or TRBV12-4 and TRBJ2-7, with 9 bases aligning to TRBD2. The CDR3 has 15 residues. V trimming: 3 bases; J trimming: 4 bases; junction bases outside the gene matches: 7. In DNA, the CDR3 is TGTGCCAGCAGTTTTACTAGCGGGTCTTTTTACGAGCAGTACTTC. Protein sequence: CASSFTSGSFYEQYF.

In its sample, this clonotype was seen a few times. This sequence joins TRBV25-1 and TRBJ2-7; D uncertain. The CDR3 covers 14 residues. The germline CDR1 and CDR2 sequences are MGHDK and SYGVNS. With 4 bases removed from V and 4 bases from J, the gap between germline ends came to 14 bases. CDR3 nucleotide sequence: TGTGCCAGCAGTGCACTCGGCACTGTTTACGAGCAGTACTTC. This sequence encodes CASSALGTVYEQYF.

The table lists this clonotype with many counts. The V and J genes are TRBV19 and TRBJ2-1, with 11 bases that match TRBD2. Germline lookup yields CDR1 LNHDA and CDR2 SQIVND (reference sequence). This CDR3 contains 15 residues. V was pared by 9 bases and J by 0 bases, with 4 bases of the junction left unmatched. The CDR3 reads CASSGTSGSYNEQFF. The DNA of the CDR3 is TGTGCCAGCTCTGGGACTAGCGGCTCCTACAATGAGCAGTTCTTC.

Here the CDR3 DNA reads TGTGCCAGCAGCGAAACAGGGTTTGGGGAAAAACTGTTTTTT. Amino acid sequence: CASSETGFGEKLFF. The V gene is TRBV9, the J gene TRBJ1-4; perhaps TRBD1 as D (6 bases). CDR1 SGDLS and CDR2 YYNGEE come from the germline V gene. V lost 3 bases to trimming and J lost 8 bases, with 14 bases between them. There are 14 residues in the CDR3.

The chain joins TRBV6-5 to TRBJ2-1; unclear D gene. CDR1 and CDR2 from the germline V gene are MNHEY and SVGAGI. The V end was cut by 0 bases, the J end by 7 bases, with 10 bases between. This CDR3 comprises 14 residues. CDR3 nucleotides: TGTGCCAGCAGTTACTCGCGCCAGTCGAATGAGCAGTTCTTC. The encoded protein is CASSYSRQSNEQFF.

This clonotype occurred once. This chain links TRBV18 with TRBJ1-3; D is undetermined. Trimming took off 4 bases at V and 2 bases at J, with 12 bases between the two ends. From germline, CDR1 is KGHSH and CDR2 LQKENI. This CDR3 is 15 amino acids long. CDR3 nucleotide sequence: TGTGCCAGCTCACAATCGACAACGGCTGGAAACACCATATATTTT. Encoded protein: CASSQSTTAGNTIYF.

This clonotype was recorded many times. The rearrangement joins TRBV24-1 to TRBJ2-2, with unresolved D. This CDR3 has 14 residues. Looked up from germline, CDR1 is KGHDR and CDR2 is SFDVKD. The V gene lost 7 bases and the J gene lost 1 base, with 9 bases spanning the gap. The CDR3 bases are TGTGCCACCAGAAGCAGGCGGAACACCGGGGAGCTGTTTTTT. It codes for CATRSRRNTGELFF.